A selection of T cell receptor beta chains follows, all from one sample in a study of blood T cell repertoires in COVID-19. Some clones are missing from TCRdb's copy, which holds only in-frame ones; the method was immunoSEQ multiplex PCR. In the table there are approximately 250,000 clones, around 89% of which are singletons. Sequenced input: PBMCs or T cells enriched from blood (not recorded which). These receptor sequences come from a woman aged 55-69 years in a cohort exposed to, infected with or recovered from COVID-19 (not recorded which). The CDR3 runs from the conserved cysteine through the conserved F or W. A D gene is named only where the DNA matches it firmly.

j_call v_call d_call cdr3_aa
TRBJ1-2 TRBV28 NA CASSPTPIYGYTF
TRBJ1-2 TRBV7-8 NA CASRKGEYYGYTF
TRBJ2-7 TRBV6-5 TRBD2 CASSSGGYEQYF
TRBJ2-5 TRBV5-1 TRBD2 CASSLAETSGETQYF
TRBJ2-3 TRBV6-5 TRBD1 CATRQGIADTQYF
TRBJ1-6 TRBV28 NA CASSLTGQGSPLHF
TRBJ1-2 TRBV5-1 TRBD1 CASSTRQGSNYGYTF
TRBJ2-7 TRBV2 TRBD1 CASNLDRGPYEQYF
TRBJ2-7 TRBV5-6 NA CASSLVGREQYF
TRBJ2-3 TRBV7-2 TRBD2 CASSLFAGGTDTQYF
TRBJ2-1 TRBV2 TRBD1 CASRTGSYNEQFF
TRBJ1-1 TRBV7-3 NA CASTAGVLSTEAFF
TRBJ2-5 TRBV3-1/TRBV3-2 TRBD2 CASSQETSGQETQYF
TRBJ2-1 TRBV7-7 NA CASSLIQVSYNEQFF
TRBJ1-2 TRBV3-1/TRBV3-2 TRBD1 CASSHYRGSTRGYTF
TRBJ2-5 TRBV7-9 TRBD1 CASSPASGTGAKTQYF
TRBJ2-1 TRBV7-8 NA CASSSRLAFGDEQFF
TRBJ1-6 TRBV28 NA CASSSSGYNSPLHF
TRBJ1-5 TRBV7-8 TRBD1 CASSSRTGNQPQHF
TRBJ2-7 TRBV29-1 TRBD1 CSVEQGVSYEQYF
TRBJ1-6 TRBV11-2 TRBD1 CASSLNYRGANSPLHF
TRBJ2-5 TRBV7-2 TRBD1 CASSRYQGAPQETQYF
TRBJ1-5 TRBV19 NA CASKRTVREPQHF
TRBJ2-5 TRBV7-8 TRBD2 CASSLALAGGLLSGQETQYF
TRBJ2-7 TRBV28 NA CASSPLPTASYDWQYF
TRBJ2-5 TRBV18 TRBD1 CASQSTGWLEPQYF
TRBJ2-7 TRBV7-9 NA CASSLGAGVSYEQYF
TRBJ2-7 TRBV7-9 TRBD2 CASSEAGVDYEQYF
TRBJ1-6 TRBV27 TRBD1 CASSLYGTGNSPLHF
TRBJ1-5 TRBV23-1 TRBD1 CASSQSTGDSNQPQHF
TRBJ2-1 TRBV24-1 TRBD2 CATNGPAGGKSYNEQFF
TRBJ1-6 TRBV27 NA CASSLPGANSPLHF
TRBJ1-2 TRBV7-2 TRBD1 CASSFWTGGMGGYTF
TRBJ2-7 TRBV7-2 TRBD1 CASSFSPGQVPFEQYF
TRBJ2-1 TRBV6-5 TRBD2 CASRDTAGDEQFF
TRBJ1-5 TRBV7-2 NA CASSLGKGEPQHF
TRBJ2-7 TRBV14 TRBD1 CASSLTGTAALSYEQYF
TRBJ1-4 TRBV30 TRBD1 CAWSTGGGNEKLFF
TRBJ1-1 TRBV2 TRBD1 CASSAQGREAFF
TRBJ1-5 TRBV2 NA CASSGAYSNQPQHF
TRBJ2-2 TRBV29-1 TRBD2 CSVRTSGNGELFF
TRBJ2-7 TRBV6-5 TRBD1 CASSYETGGYEQYF
TRBJ2-1 TRBV5-1 NA CASSLGNSADNEQFF
TRBJ2-4 TRBV7-9 TRBD2 CASSQRLAGGFLAKNIQYF
TRBJ1-6 TRBV30 NA CAALLGADNSPLHF
TRBJ2-2 TRBV7-6 TRBD2 CASSLSGLAGVGELFF
TRBJ2-5 TRBV29-1 TRBD1 CSVSTGAETQYF
TRBJ1-2 TRBV2 NA CASSEWGPVYGYTF
TRBJ2-2 TRBV27 NA CASSSYTGGGLGTGELFF
TRBJ2-3 TRBV5-1 TRBD1 CASSRTGPDTQYF
TRBJ1-5 TRBV7-6 NA CASSLGSRSNQPQHF
TRBJ2-2 TRBV6-2/TRBV6-3 TRBD2 CAGSSYPLAGGGTGELFF
TRBJ1-5 TRBV18 NA CASSPERSRQPQHF
TRBJ2-1 TRBV28 NA CASSTRGAYNEQFF
TRBJ2-7 TRBV28 TRBD1 CASSQGANREQYF